The present entry profiles one T cell receptor (beta chain) with its context. No cognate antigen has been identified for it. No base quality values were provided; no much bigger clone lies one nucleotide off. Library generation was performed with 5' RACE. The instrument given in TCRdb is Illumina HiSeq 2500. The second PCR ran for roughly 7 to 11 cycles and used a J-beta primer mix along with a sample-barcoded 5' primer. A template-switch 5' adaptor carrying 12 random nucleotides introduced a unique molecular identifier onto each TCR beta cDNA molecule. Each sample yielded at least 3 million CDR3-containing paired-end reads. First-strand cDNA synthesis was performed from all RNA using the Mint cDNA synthesis kit, with priming by a TRBC-specific oligonucleotide. Following uracil-DNA glycosylase treatment, a first 18-cycle PCR with universal primers M1SS and BC2_uni_R was performed on all cDNA. The published analysis was carried out like this. For normalization, 1 million high-quality reads, each with a distinct molecular identifier, were randomly selected from each sample. Instead of being binned into consensus sequences, reads with shared molecular identifiers were discarded. MiTCR, with a Q25 quality threshold and the strictest error-elimination algorithm, was used for CDR3 identification, clonotype clustering and error correction. Lower-bound total TCR beta diversity was estimated with a nonparametric unseen species model using Euler transformation. TCRdb's own reprocessing of the public reads used fastp at Q25 and MiXCR and kept productive beta chains. Rows with a matching CDR3 protein are joined into one entry that keeps the most common DNA and genes. These V and J calls originate from TCRdb's pipeline instead of the authors' own analysis. For this sample the table gives 800,000 to 950,000 distinct CDR3 sequences, of which 25% to 30% were detected only once. Roughly 10% of the sample comes from the top ten.

The sample comes from a study of blood T cells in healthy people across ages (dated by TCRdb to the mid-2010s). General notes on the study: In model experiments, template switching captured roughly one uniquely barcoded TCR beta cDNA molecule for every two T cells. Age-related changes in TCR beta repertoire diversity were measured in the study by deep sequencing normalized with unique cDNA molecular identifiers. Four age groups were formed from the donors: young (average approximately 15 years), middle-aged (around 37), aged (around 68) and long-lived (about 80). The study analyzed two additional independent replicas of 1 million unique cDNA reads from the same blood draw for two donors, one aged 18 to 29 and one aged 80 or older. Broad study findings and their caveats: Bulk unsorted PBMC profiling prevented conclusive comparison of naive and antigen-experienced compartments. The percentage of naive T cells measured by flow cytometry correlated strongly with observed TCR beta diversity. Because donor CMV infection status was unknown, age-related changes in expanded clonotypes were potentially confounded. As age increased, observed TCR beta diversity per million T cells dropped in a roughly linear way, and a significant reduction was already evident by age roughly 40. Compared with the aged group, more naive CD4+ T cells, fewer expanded clones and increased TCR diversity were shown by the long-lived group, suggesting age selection. Total diversity estimates from one million sequenced T cells were considered lower bounds and underestimates.

The V end loses 5 bases and the J end loses 3 bases, and a stretch of 10 bases separates them. The CDR3 contains 13 residues, cysteine and phenylalanine counted. CDR3 DNA only is kept here, 39 bases in frame from base 1. From the germline V gene, CDR1 is MDHEN and CDR2 is SYDVKM. Donors were 39 systemically healthy Caucasian individuals from Russia aged roughly 6 to 100 years. Roughly 10 milliliters of peripheral blood were drawn from each donor into EDTA-treated Vacutainer tubes. Ficoll-Paque density-gradient centrifugation was used to isolate PBMCs, with at least 6 million per sample. Total RNA, at least 6 micrograms per sample, was extracted from PBMCs with Trizol reagent. For every donor, an aliquot of PBMCs went through flow cytometry to measure the percentages of naive CD45RAhigh/CD27high T cells. Separately, the same data were catalogued under a study of T cells of mothers and their children. As described in the second report: Nine systemically healthy Caucasian individuals served as donors, namely three mothers together with their six children. cDNA synthesis consumed the entire amount of extracted RNA, loaded at about 1.6 ug RNA in each 15 ul reaction. In the second PCR, sample barcodes and 2-4 random nucleotides were introduced via the M1S primer. More than 9 million TCR beta CDR3 reads were obtained from each mother, and roughly 3 million reads were obtained from each child. TCR recombination output is similarly shaped by thymic selection in related and unrelated pairs, with a minor effect exerted by inherited differences. Normalized repertoire overlap was always slightly but never significantly higher in related than unrelated mother-child pairs. No persistent microchimeric T cell clones were found, with a detection sensitivity of roughly 100 clones per million clonotypes. Deep NGS was used in the study to compare the TCR beta repertoires of mothers and children and to look for features that separate related mother-child pairs from unrelated individuals. On average, the children were roughly 10 +/- 4 years old, while the mothers were roughly 40 +/- 4 years old. After adapter ligation was performed with NEBNext reagents, the libraries were sequenced on an Illumina HiSeq 2000 with 100+100 nt paired-end reads. To avoid cross-contamination, the mother libraries and the child libraries were prepared a month apart and sequenced in separate runs. For each donor, between roughly 450,000 and 2,200,000 distinct TCR beta clonotypes were identified. Naive TCR beta clonotypes were estimated from low-frequency clonotypes matched to each donor's FACS-determined naive share, without sorting.

Recombination joined TRBV28 with TRBJ1-2, with TRBD1 as a weak D call on 6 bases. Sequenced input: blood. This clonotype was sampled from a woman aged 40 to 50 in good health. CDR3 protein: CASSMTGHYGYTF. The nucleotides read TGTGCCAGCAGTATGACAGGACACTATGGCTACACCTTC.